Each of the 12 T cell receptor beta chains below was sequenced from the same sample in a study of response to subunit inactivated influenza vaccine. TCRdb reanalysed the RT-PCR reads using MiXCR and keeps one entry per CDR3 protein. The repertoire holds 650,000 to 800,000 distinct CDR3 sequences, roughly 18% seen once, with about a tenth in the top ten. Specimen: PBMCs from blood, collected about 5 days after vaccination. The receptor source for this set is a man aged 45-60 years who received an inactivated influenza vaccine.

This clonotype was found a few times. V gene TRBV11-1 combines with J gene TRBJ2-3; the D gene could be TRBD1 or TRBD2 (6 bases each). This CDR3 has 19 amino acids. Looked up from germline, CDR1 is SGHAT and CDR2 is FQDESV (reference sequence). Trimming pared 5 bases from V and 2 bases from J, leaving 26 bases between. DNA of the CDR3: TGTGCCAGCAGCAAAAAACGGACTGCGGGACACCAGTACACAGATACGCAGTATTTT. This sequence encodes CASSKKRTAGHQYTDTQYF.

The chain links TRBV24-1 to TRBJ2-3; 9 bases are a match to TRBD1. CDR1 and CDR2 (germline): KGHDR, SFDVKD. V dropped 5 bases and J dropped 2; count of bases not matched to a gene: 7. CDR3 length: 16 amino acids. The CDR3 sequence is CATSVRGQGPTDTQYF. For the CDR3, the DNA is TGTGCCACCAGTGTCCGGGGACAGGGTCCCACAGATACGCAGTATTTT.

This clonotype came up a few times. The chain is built from TRBV18 and TRBJ1-5; no clear D. The CDR3 is 15 amino acids. Trimming shortened V by 3 bases and J by 5 bases, and 14 bases separated the two germline ends. The germline V gene has CDR1 KGHSH and CDR2 LQKENI. DNA of the CDR3: TGTGCCAGCTCACCCTCGGGCCTAGGTTATCAGCCCCAGCATTTT. It encodes CASSPSGLGYQPQHF. The variable domain in full, completed from reference TRBV18 and TRBJ1-5, reads NAGVMQNPRHLVRRRGQEARLRCSPMKGHSHVYWYRQLPEEGLKFMVYLQKENIIDESGMPKERFSAEFPKEGPSILRIQQVVRGDSAAYFCASSPSGLGYQPQHFGDGTRLSIL.

In its sample, this clonotype was seen many times. V usage is TRBV12-3 or TRBV12-4 and J usage is TRBJ2-7, with D possibly being TRBD2 (5 bases). This CDR3 region has 13 residues. V was shortened by 0 bases and J by 5 bases, with 8 bases between the two germline ends. CDR3: CASSLAGVNEQYF. Here the CDR3 DNA reads TGTGCCAGCAGTTTAGCGGGAGTCAACGAGCAGTACTTC.

The sample holds a few counts of this clonotype. CDR3 sequence: CASSSKARGRSTEAFF. CDR3 DNA sequence: TGTGCCAGCAGCTCCAAGGCAAGGGGGAGGAGCACTGAAGCTTTCTTT. V is TRBV11-2 and J is TRBJ1-1, with D perhaps matching TRBD1 (6 bases). Germline loops: CDR1 SGHAT, CDR2 FQNNGV. The CDR3 is made up of 16 amino acids. Deletions cut 4 bases from V and 4 bases from J, with 19 bases between.

Ten or more counts support this clonotype. V usage is TRBV30 and J usage is TRBJ1-5, with D uncertain. The CDR3 has 14 amino acids. V was clipped by 2 bases and J by 1 base, with 9 bases between them. CDR1 GTSNPN and CDR2 SVGIG come from the germline V gene (reference sequence). The CDR3 spells CAWSSGSSNQPQHF. In DNA form, the CDR3 reads TGTGCCTGGAGTTCGGGGTCGAGCAATCAGCCCCAGCATTTT.

This sequence joins TRBV5-1 and TRBJ2-2, with D maybe TRBD1 (6 bases). The CDR3 sequence is 18 residues long. V was pared by 1 base and J by 6 bases, with 22 bases between. Germline values: CDR1 SGHRS, CDR2 YFSETQ. CDR3 DNA sequence: TGCGCCAGCAGCTTGCCGTGGATCTCACAGGGCCACGCCGGGGAGCTGTTTTTT. This gives the protein CASSLPWISQGHAGELFF.

Notes on this clonotype: Sequence at one end of the junction differs from germline and may be a read error. The chain employs TRBV12-3 or TRBV12-4 and TRBJ1-6; D remains unclear. There are 12 residues in the CDR3. CDR3 coding DNA: TGTGCCATCAGTTTCCATAATTCACCCCTCCACTTT. It specifies CAISFHNSPLHF.

This clonotype was seen repeatedly, ten times or more. The chain carries TRBV5-6 and TRBJ1-5; 8 bases agree with TRBD1. CDR3 size: 14 residues. V lost 4 bases to trimming and J lost 5 bases; unmatched junction nucleotides: 5. The germline V gene has CDR1 SGHDT and CDR2 YYEEEE. The CDR3 nucleotides read TGTGCCAGCAGCGGCGGACAGGGACATCAGCCCCAGCATTTT. It specifies CASSGGQGHQPQHF.

The CDR3 loop is CSAGRGGAYEQYF. The CDR3 DNA reads TGCAGTGCTGGACGGGGGGGCGCTTACGAGCAGTACTTC. This sequence joins TRBV20-1 and TRBJ2-7, with 8 bases fitting TRBD2. V trimming: 5 bases; J trimming: 4 bases; junction bases outside the gene matches: 7. Germline V gene lookup returns CDR1 DFQATT and CDR2 SNEGSKA (reference sequence). CDR3 size: 13 residues.

The chain links TRBV25-1 to TRBJ1-2; D not certain. The germline V gene encodes CDR1 MGHDK and CDR2 SYGVNS. The CDR3 contains 12 residues. V lost 3 bases and J lost 8, with 10 bases in between. The CDR3 nucleotides are TGTGCCAGCAGTGACCCACCTCGCGGCTACACCTTC. Its protein product is CASSDPPRGYTF.

The sample holds a few counts of this clonotype. The chain joins TRBV12-3 or TRBV12-4 to TRBJ2-3; 11 nucleotides align to TRBD2. With V trimmed by 6 bases and J by 6 bases, 11 bases remained unmatched. The CDR3 extends over 16 amino acids. The CDR3 reads CASREGGLAEKDTQYF. CDR3 bases: TGTGCCAGCAGGGAGGGGGGACTAGCGGAGAAGGATACGCAGTATTTT.